The 12 T cell receptor beta chains below all came from one sample that was sequenced in a study of shared clonotypes between healthy human individuals. The naive CD8 subset, CD45RO-negative cells positively selected for CCR7, excluded terminally differentiated effector memory CD45RA+ cells. The repertoire was sequenced with immunoSEQ multiplex PCR; TCRdb's copy has only in-frame clones and lacks some. The sample lists approximately 720,000 clones; 92% were seen once. Sequenced material: naive CD8+ T cells sorted from blood. The receptors come from a man aged 25 to 45 in good health.

The chain joins TRBV7-2 to TRBJ1-2, with no clear D. The CDR3 has 18 amino acids. Germline V lookup: CDR1 SGHTA, CDR2 FQGNSA. V was trimmed by 0 bases and J by 2 bases, leaving 19 bases between them. CDR3: CASSLAFWAEEENYGYTF. The DNA of the CDR3 is TGTGCCAGCAGCTTAGCCTTCTGGGCGGAGGAAGAAAACTATGGCTACACCTTC.

This clone is a singleton in its sample. The chain recombines TRBV15 with TRBJ2-5; TRBD2 matches 7 bases. V dropped 4 bases and J dropped 2; count of bases not matched to a gene: 10. The germline CDR1 and CDR2 sequences are LNHNV and YYDKDF (reference sequence). This CDR3 has 16 residues. The DNA for the CDR3 is TGTGCCACCAGCAAGAGAGGGACTAACAGGCAAGAGACCCAGTACTTC. It encodes CATSKRGTNRQETQYF.

J is TRBJ2-1 and V is TRBV14, with a weak D call TRBD2 (5 bases). Germline V gene sequence: CDR1 SGHDN, CDR2 FVKESK. The CDR3 loop spans 13 amino acids. V dropped 1 base and J dropped 8 bases, with 9 bases sitting between them. The CDR3 coding sequence is TGTGCCAGCAGCCAAGTCGAGGGCTATGAGCAGTTCTTC. This codes for CASSQVEGYEQFF.

This sequence joins TRBV9 and TRBJ2-3; D perhaps matches TRBD1 (6 bases). This CDR3 comprises 12 residues. Trimming stripped 3 bases from V and 10 bases from J, with 12 bases between. Per germline, CDR1 SGDLS and CDR2 YYNGEE. DNA of the CDR3: TGTGCCAGCAGCGAACAGGGCAGGGCGCAGTATTTT. Translation gives CASSEQGRAQYF. The entire variable domain, with the rest obtained from reference TRBV9 and TRBJ2-3, is as follows: DSGVTQTPKHLITATGQRVTLRCSPRSGDLSVYWYQQSLDQGLQFLIQYYNGEERAKGNILERFSAQQFPDLHSELNLSSLELGDSALYFCASSEQGRAQYFGPGTRLTVL.

Details on this clone: Within the sample, other DNA sequences also encode this same CDR3. This chain joins TRBV9 and TRBJ2-1; D is unresolved. V was trimmed by 3 bases and J by 4 bases, leaving 5 bases between them. The CDR3 is made up of 12 amino acids. The germline CDR1 and CDR2 sequences are SGDLS and YYNGEE. The CDR3: CASSAGYNEQFF. DNA for the CDR3: TGTGCCAGCAGCGCAGGATACAATGAGCAGTTCTTC.

Points on this clone: Other nucleotide sequences in the sample specify the same CDR3. Here the CDR3 reads CASSLSRVSYEQYF. Written as DNA, the CDR3 is TGTGCCAGCAGTTTATCAAGGGTCTCCTACGAGCAGTACTTC. The chain combines TRBV27 with TRBJ2-7, with D unclear. With 0 bases removed from V and 0 bases from J, the gap between germline ends came to 6 bases. The CDR3 is 14 residues long. Germline CDR1 and CDR2: MNHEY and SMNVEV (reference sequence).

V and J are TRBV7-8 and TRBJ1-5; weak D call: TRBD1 (5 bases). The germline CDR1 and CDR2 sequences are SGHVS and FQNEAQ. The germline V and J ends were trimmed by 2 bases and 5 bases, with 25 bases remaining between them. CDR3 length: 19 residues. CDR3 residues: CASSLYRVEGERVDQPQHF. The CDR3 bases are TGTGCCAGCAGCTTATACCGGGTGGAAGGGGAAAGGGTGGATCAGCCCCAGCATTTT.

This chain connects TRBV7-2 to TRBJ2-1; no clear D. Per germline, CDR1 SGHTA and CDR2 FQGNSA. CDR3 length: 14 residues. Trimming removed 7 bases from V and 5 bases from J, with 15 bases in between. The CDR3 spells CASIDPPSDNEQFF. In DNA form, the CDR3 reads TGTGCCAGCATAGACCCCCCAAGTGACAATGAGCAGTTCTTC. Full variable domain (remainder filled in from reference TRBV7-2 and TRBJ2-1): GAGVSQSPSNKVTEKGKDVELRCDPISGHTALYWYRQSLGQGLEFLIYFQGNSAPDKSGLPSDRFSAERTGGSVSTLTIQRTQQEDSAVYLCASIDPPSDNEQFFGPGTRLTVL.

The CDR3 is CASSAGTSGTDTQYF. In nucleotides, the CDR3 is TGCGCCAGCAGCGCCGGGACTAGCGGCACAGATACGCAGTATTTT. The genes are TRBV5-1 and TRBJ2-3, with 10 positions matching TRBD2. The V segment lost 4 bases and the J segment 1 base; nucleotides outside the gene matches: 3. The germline V gene has CDR1 SGHRS and CDR2 YFSETQ. This CDR3 has 15 amino acids.

CDR3: CASSLLTGGPYNEQFF. The CDR3 bases are TGTGCCAGCAGCTTATTGACAGGGGGCCCTTACAATGAGCAGTTCTTC. The V call is TRBV7-9, the J call TRBJ2-1; 10 bases map to TRBD1. CDR3 length: 16 residues. CDR1 and CDR2 (germline): SEHNR, FQNEAQ (reference sequence). V gave up 2 bases and J gave up 4 bases; unmatched junction bases: 5.

The chain combines TRBV11-2 with TRBJ2-7, with D perhaps TRBD1 (6 bases). Trimming cost V 1 base and J 7 bases, with 8 bases left between them. The germline gives CDR1 SGHAT, CDR2 FQNNGV. This CDR3 contains 12 residues. The CDR3 DNA sequence: TGTGCCAGCAGCTTAGGGGGGCTTGAGCAGTACTTC. Protein product: CASSLGGLEQYF.

The CDR3 loop is CASSARQGVYNEQFF. Here the CDR3 DNA reads TGTGCCAGCAGCGCGAGACAGGGCGTGTACAATGAGCAGTTCTTC. V is TRBV6-1 and J is TRBJ2-1; 7 bases map to TRBD1. Germline CDR1 is MNHNS and CDR2 is SASEGT. V lost 6 bases to trimming and J lost 4 bases; unmatched junction nucleotides: 9. The CDR3 consists of 15 residues.